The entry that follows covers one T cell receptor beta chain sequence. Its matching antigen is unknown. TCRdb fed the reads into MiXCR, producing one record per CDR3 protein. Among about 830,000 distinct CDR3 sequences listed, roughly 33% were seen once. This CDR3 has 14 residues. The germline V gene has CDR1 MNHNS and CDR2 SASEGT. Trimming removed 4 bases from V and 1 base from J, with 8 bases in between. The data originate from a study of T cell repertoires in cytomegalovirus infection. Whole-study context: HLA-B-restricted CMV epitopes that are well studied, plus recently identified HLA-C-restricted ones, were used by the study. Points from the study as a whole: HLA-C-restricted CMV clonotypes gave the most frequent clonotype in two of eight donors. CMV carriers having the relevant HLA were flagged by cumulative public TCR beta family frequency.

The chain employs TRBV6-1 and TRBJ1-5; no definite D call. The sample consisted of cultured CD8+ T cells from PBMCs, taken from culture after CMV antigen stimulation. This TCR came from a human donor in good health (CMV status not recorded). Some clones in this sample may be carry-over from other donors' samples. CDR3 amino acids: CASSVPRSNQPQHF. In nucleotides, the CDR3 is TGTGCCAGCAGTGTCCCACGGAGCAATCAGCCCCAGCATTTT.